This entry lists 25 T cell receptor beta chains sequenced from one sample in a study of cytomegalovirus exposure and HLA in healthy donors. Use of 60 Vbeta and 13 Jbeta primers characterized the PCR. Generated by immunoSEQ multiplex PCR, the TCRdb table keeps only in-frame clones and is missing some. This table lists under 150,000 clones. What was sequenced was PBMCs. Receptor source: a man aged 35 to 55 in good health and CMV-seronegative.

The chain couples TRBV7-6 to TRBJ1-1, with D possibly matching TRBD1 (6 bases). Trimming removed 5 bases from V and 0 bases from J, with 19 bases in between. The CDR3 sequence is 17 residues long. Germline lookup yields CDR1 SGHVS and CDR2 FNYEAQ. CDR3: CASSLSPLGAVNTEAFF. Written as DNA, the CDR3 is TGTGCCAGCAGCCTCTCACCCTTGGGGGCGGTGAACACTGAAGCTTTCTTT.

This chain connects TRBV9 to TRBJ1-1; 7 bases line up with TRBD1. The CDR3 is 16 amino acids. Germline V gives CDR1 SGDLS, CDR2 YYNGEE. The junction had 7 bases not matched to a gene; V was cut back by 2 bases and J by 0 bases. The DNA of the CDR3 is TGTGCCAGCAGCGTGGACCCGGGACAGATGAACACTGAAGCTTTCTTT. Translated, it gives CASSVDPGQMNTEAFF.

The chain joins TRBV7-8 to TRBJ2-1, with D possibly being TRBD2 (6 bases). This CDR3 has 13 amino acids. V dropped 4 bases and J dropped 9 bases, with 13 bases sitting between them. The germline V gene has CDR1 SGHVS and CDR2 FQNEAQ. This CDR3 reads CASSSTREAEQFF. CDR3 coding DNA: TGTGCCAGCAGCTCAACCAGGGAGGCTGAGCAGTTCTTC.

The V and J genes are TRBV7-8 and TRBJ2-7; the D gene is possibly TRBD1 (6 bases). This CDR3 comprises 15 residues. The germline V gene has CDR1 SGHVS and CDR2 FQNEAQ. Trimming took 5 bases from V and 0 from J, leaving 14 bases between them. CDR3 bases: TGTGCCAGCAGCAACCGGGACACTAACTCCTACGAGCAGTACTTC. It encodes CASSNRDTNSYEQYF.

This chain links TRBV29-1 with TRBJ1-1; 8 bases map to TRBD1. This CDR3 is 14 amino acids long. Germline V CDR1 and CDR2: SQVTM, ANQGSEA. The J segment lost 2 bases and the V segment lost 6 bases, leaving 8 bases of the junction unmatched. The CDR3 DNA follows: TGCAGCGTACATGACAGGGGCGGAAACACTGAAGCTTTCTTT. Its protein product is CSVHDRGGNTEAFF.

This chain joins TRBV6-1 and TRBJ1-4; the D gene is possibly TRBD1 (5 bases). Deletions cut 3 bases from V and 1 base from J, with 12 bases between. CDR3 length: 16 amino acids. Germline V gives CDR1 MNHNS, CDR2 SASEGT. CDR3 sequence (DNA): TGTGCCAGCAGTGAGGCAGGGAGGATAACTAATGAAAAACTGTTTTTT. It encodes CASSEAGRITNEKLFF.

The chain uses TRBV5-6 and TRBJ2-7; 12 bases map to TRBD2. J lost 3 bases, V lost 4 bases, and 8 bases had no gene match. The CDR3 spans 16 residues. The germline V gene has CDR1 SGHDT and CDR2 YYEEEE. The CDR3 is CASSRPTSGGIYEQYF. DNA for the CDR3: TGTGCCAGCAGCCGACCTACTAGCGGGGGGATCTACGAGCAGTACTTC. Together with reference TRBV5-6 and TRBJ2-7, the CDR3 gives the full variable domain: DAGVTQSPTHLIKTRGQQVTLRCSPKSGHDTVSWYQQALGQGPQFIFQYYEEEERQRGNFPDRFSGHQFPNYSSELNVNALLLGDSALYLCASSRPTSGGIYEQYFGPGTRLTVT.

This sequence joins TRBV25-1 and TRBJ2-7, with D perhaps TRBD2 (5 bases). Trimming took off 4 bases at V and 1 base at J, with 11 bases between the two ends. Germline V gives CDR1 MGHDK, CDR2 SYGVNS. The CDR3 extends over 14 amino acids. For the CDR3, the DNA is TGTGCCAGCAGTGTATATCGGGGATCCTACGAGCAGTACTTC. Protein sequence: CASSVYRGSYEQYF.

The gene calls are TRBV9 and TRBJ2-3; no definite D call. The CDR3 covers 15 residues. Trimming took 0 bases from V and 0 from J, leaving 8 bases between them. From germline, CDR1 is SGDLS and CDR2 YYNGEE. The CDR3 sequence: CASSVAPTSTDTQYF. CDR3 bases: TGTGCCAGCAGCGTAGCCCCGACAAGCACAGATACGCAGTATTTT.

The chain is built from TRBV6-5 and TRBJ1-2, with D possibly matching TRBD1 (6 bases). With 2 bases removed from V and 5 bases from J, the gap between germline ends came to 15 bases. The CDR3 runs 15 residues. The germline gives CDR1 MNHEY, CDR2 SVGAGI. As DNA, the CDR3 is TGTGCCAGCAGTTACGGATACGCACAGGGTTATGGCTACACCTTC. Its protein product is CASSYGYAQGYGYTF.

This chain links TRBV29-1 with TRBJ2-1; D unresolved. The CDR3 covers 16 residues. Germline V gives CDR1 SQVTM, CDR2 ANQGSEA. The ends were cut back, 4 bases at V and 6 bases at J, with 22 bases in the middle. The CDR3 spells CSVGALANRPTNEQFF. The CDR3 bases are TGCAGCGTTGGGGCACTGGCGAATCGTCCAACCAATGAGCAGTTCTTC.

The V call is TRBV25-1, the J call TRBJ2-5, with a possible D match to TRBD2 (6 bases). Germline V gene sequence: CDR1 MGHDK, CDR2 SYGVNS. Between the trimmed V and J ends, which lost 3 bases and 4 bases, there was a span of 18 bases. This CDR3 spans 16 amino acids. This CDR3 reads CASSEAGRDTGETQYF. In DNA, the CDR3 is TGTGCCAGCAGTGAGGCGGGGAGAGATACCGGAGAGACCCAGTACTTC.

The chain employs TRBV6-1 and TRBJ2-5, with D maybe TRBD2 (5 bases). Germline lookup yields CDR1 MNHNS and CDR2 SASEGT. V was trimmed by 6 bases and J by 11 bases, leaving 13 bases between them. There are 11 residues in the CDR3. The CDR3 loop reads CASRTTWEQYF. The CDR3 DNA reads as TGTGCCAGCAGGACGACATGGGAGCAGTACTTC.

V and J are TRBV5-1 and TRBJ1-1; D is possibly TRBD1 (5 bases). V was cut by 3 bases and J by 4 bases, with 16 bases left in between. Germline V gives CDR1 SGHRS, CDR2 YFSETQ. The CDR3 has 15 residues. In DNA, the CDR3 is TGCGCCAGCAGCTCAGGGAGGTGGGAAGGCACTGAAGCTTTCTTT. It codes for CASSSGRWEGTEAFF.

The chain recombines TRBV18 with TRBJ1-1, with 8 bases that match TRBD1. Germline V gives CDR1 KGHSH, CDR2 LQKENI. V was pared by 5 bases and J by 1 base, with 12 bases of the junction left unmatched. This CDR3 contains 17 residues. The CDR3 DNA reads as TGTGCCAGCTCATCCAACCAGGGGGCAATGCGGAACACTGAAGCTTTCTTT. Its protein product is CASSSNQGAMRNTEAFF.

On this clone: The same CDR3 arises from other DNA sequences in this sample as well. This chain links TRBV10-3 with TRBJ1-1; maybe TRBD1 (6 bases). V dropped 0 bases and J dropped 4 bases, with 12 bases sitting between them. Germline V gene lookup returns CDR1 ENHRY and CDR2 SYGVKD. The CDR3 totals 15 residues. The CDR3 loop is CAISESVQGSTEAFF. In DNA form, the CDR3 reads TGTGCCATCAGTGAGTCGGTACAGGGAAGCACTGAAGCTTTCTTT.

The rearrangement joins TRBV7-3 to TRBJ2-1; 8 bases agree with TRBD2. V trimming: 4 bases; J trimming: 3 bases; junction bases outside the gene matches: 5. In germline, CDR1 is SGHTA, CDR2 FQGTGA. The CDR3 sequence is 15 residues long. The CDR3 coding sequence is TGTGCCAGCAGCTCCGGGGGACTAGACTACAATGAGCAGTTCTTC. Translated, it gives CASSSGGLDYNEQFF.

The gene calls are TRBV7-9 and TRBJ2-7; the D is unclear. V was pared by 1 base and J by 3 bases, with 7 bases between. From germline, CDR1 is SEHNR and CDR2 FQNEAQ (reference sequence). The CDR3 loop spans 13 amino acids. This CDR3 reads CASSLESDYEQYF. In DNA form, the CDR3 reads TGTGCCAGCAGCTTAGAGTCAGACTACGAGCAGTACTTC.

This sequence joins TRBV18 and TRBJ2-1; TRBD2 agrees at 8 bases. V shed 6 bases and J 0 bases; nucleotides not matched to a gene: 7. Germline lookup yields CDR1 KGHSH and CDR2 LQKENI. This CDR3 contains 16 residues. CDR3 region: CASSPAGGSSYNEQFF. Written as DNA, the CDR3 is TGTGCCAGCTCCCCGGCGGGGGGAAGCTCCTACAATGAGCAGTTCTTC.

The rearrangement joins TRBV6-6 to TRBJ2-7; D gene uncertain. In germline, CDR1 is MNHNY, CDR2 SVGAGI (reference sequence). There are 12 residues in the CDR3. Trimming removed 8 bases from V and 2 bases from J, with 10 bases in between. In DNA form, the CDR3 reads TGTGCCAGCGGGCAAGTAGCCTACGAGCAGTACTTC. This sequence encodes CASGQVAYEQYF.

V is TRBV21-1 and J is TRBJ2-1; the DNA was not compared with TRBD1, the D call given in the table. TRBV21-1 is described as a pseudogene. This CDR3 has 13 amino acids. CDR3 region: CASRGTAYNEQFF. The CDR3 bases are TGTGCCAGCAGGGGGACAGCTTACAATGAGCAGTTCTTC.

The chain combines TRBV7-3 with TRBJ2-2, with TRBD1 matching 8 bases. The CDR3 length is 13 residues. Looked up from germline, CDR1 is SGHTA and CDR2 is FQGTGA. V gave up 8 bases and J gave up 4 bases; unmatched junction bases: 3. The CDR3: CASATGATGELFF. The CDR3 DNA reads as TGTGCCAGCGCGACAGGGGCCACCGGGGAGCTGTTTTTT.

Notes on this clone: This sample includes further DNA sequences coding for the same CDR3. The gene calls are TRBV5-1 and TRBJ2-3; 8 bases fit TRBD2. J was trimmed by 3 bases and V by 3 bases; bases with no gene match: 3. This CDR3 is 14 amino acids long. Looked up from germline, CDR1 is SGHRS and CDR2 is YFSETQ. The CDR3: CASSSGGGTDTQYF. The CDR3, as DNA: TGCGCCAGCAGCTCGGGGGGGGGAACAGATACGCAGTATTTT. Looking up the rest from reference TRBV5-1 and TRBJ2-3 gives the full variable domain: KAGVTQTPRYLIKTRGQQVTLSCSPISGHRSVSWYQQTPGQGLQFLFEYFSETQRNKGNFPGRFSGRQFSNSRSEMNVSTLELGDSALYLCASSSGGGTDTQYFGPGTRLTVL.

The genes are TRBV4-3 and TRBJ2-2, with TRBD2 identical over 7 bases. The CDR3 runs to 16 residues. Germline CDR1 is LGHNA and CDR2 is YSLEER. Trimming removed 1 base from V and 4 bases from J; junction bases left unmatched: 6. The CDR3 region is CASSQVAGPTTGELFF. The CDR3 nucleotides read TGCGCCAGCAGCCAAGTAGCGGGTCCGACCACCGGGGAGCTGTTTTTT.

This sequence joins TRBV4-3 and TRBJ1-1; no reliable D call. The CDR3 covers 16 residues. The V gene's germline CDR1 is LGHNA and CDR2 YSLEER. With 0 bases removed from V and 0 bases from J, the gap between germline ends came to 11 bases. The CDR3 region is CASSQDGRVMNTEAFF. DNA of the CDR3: TGCGCCAGCAGCCAAGATGGGCGGGTGATGAACACTGAAGCTTTCTTT.